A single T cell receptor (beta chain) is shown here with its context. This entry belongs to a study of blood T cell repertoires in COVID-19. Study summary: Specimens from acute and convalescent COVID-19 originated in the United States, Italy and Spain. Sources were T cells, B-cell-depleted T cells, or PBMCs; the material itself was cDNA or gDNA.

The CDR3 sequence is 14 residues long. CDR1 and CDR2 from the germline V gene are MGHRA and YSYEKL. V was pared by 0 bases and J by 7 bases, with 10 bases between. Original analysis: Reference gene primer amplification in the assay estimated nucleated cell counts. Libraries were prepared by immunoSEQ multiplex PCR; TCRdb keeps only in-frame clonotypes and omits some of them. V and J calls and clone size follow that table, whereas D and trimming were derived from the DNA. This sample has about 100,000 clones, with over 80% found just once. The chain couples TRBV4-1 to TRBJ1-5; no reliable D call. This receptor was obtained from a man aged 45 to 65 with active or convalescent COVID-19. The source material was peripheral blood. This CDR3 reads CASSQEYGRQPQHF. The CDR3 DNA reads TGCGCCAGCAGCCAAGAGTACGGGAGGCAGCCCCAGCATTTT.